These 17 T cell receptor beta chains were sequenced from one sample in a study of shared clonotypes between healthy human individuals. The assay was immunoSEQ multiplex PCR, and TCRdb's table has in-frame clones only and misses some. The sample has about 980,000 clones, more than 75% seen once. The sample consisted of memory CD4+ T cells sorted from blood. Subset denoted: CD45RA-negative fraction. Receptor source: a man younger than 35 in good health.

This clone was seen more than once but under ten times. The rearrangement joins TRBV5-6 to TRBJ2-3; D not certain. CDR1 is SGHDT, CDR2 YYEEEE, per germline. Trimming took 6 bases from V and 7 from J, leaving 15 bases between them. The CDR3 is 13 amino acids. This chain's CDR3 is CASTVDRSNTQYF. CDR3 DNA sequence: TGTGCCAGCACCGTCGACCGCTCTAATACGCAGTATTTT.

CDR3 loop: CASSSQGTGGYEQFF. The CDR3 DNA is TGTGCCAGCAGCTCTCAGGGCACCGGGGGATATGAGCAGTTCTTC. J is TRBJ2-1 and V is TRBV7-2, with D possibly matching TRBD2 (6 bases). Germline V lookup: CDR1 SGHTA, CDR2 FQGNSA. This CDR3 comprises 15 residues. Deletions cut 4 bases from V and 8 bases from J, with 18 bases between.

This clone was detected many times. The rearrangement links TRBV29-1 to TRBJ2-5; 8 bases fit TRBD2. CDR1 is SQVTM, CDR2 ANQGSEA, per germline. The CDR3 spans 12 residues. V dropped 7 bases and J dropped 1; count of bases not matched to a gene: 2. This CDR3 is CSAAGGQETQYF. DNA for the CDR3: TGCAGCGCCGCGGGGGGCCAAGAGACCCAGTACTTC.

This clone appeared once. The rearrangement uses TRBV18 and TRBJ1-1, with a weak D call TRBD1 (5 bases). Trimming took 1 base from V and 0 from J, leaving 9 bases between them. The CDR3 is 15 amino acids. Germline V lookup: CDR1 KGHSH, CDR2 LQKENI. As DNA, the CDR3 is TGTGCCAGCTCACCACGGGGGGATATGAACACTGAAGCTTTCTTT. Translating gives CASSPRGDMNTEAFF.

The sample holds a few counts of this clone. The rearrangement links TRBV29-1 to TRBJ2-4, with D perhaps matching TRBD1 (5 bases). CDR1 and CDR2 (germline): SQVTM, ANQGSEA. The CDR3 totals 15 residues. Trimming stripped 5 bases from V and 8 bases from J, with 22 bases between. The CDR3 sequence is CSVCDSGAIRDIQYF. DNA of the CDR3: TGCAGCGTTTGCGACTCTGGAGCAATCAGGGACATTCAGTACTTC.

This clone was observed a handful of times. V gene TRBV29-1 combines with J gene TRBJ1-1; a weak D match, TRBD1 (5 bases). The germline CDR1 and CDR2 sequences are SQVTM and ANQGSEA. The CDR3 loop spans 13 amino acids. Trimming shortened V by 4 bases and J by 5 bases, and 14 bases separated the two germline ends. The CDR3 reads CSVGGGGKTEAFF. CDR3 nucleotide sequence: TGCAGCGTTGGTGGGGGTGGTAAGACTGAAGCTTTCTTT.

V gene TRBV7-2 combines with J gene TRBJ1-1; TRBD1 is a possible D gene (5 bases). This CDR3 is built from 14 residues. CDR1 is SGHTA and CDR2 is FQGNSA in the germline V gene. The V and J ends lost 2 bases and 8 bases respectively, with 15 bases between them. The CDR3 coding sequence is TGTGCCAGCAGCTTATCGGAGGGGTCCCGAGAAGCTTTCTTT. It encodes CASSLSEGSREAFF.

A note on this clone: Being one base from a much bigger clone, this may be a read error. This sample includes further DNA sequences coding for the same CDR3. The chain employs TRBV2 and TRBJ2-7; no firm D call. Germline CDR1 reads SNHLY; CDR2 reads FYNNEI. Trimming pared 4 bases from V and 2 bases from J, leaving 0 bases between. The CDR3 is 10 residues long. Here the CDR3 DNA reads TGTGCCAGCAGTGCCTACGAGCAGTACTTC. Translating it yields CASSAYEQYF.

The rearrangement uses TRBV5-1 and TRBJ1-2; D remains ambiguous. The ends were cut back, 4 bases at V and 5 bases at J, with 12 bases in the middle. This CDR3 comprises 13 residues. CDR1 is SGHRS and CDR2 is YFSETQ in the germline V gene. CDR3 residues: CASSREGDYGYTF. CDR3 sequence (DNA): TGCGCCAGCAGCCGGGAGGGAGATTATGGCTACACCTTC.

The J gene is TRBJ2-7, the V gene TRBV5-1; D not resolved. Germline CDR1 reads SGHRS; CDR2 reads YFSETQ. This CDR3 has 13 residues. Trimming shortened V by 0 bases and J by 3 bases, and 7 bases separated the two germline ends. The CDR3 bases are TGCGCCAGCAGCTTGGAACGAGACTACGAGCAGTACTTC. This encodes CASSLERDYEQYF.

As concerns this clone: The sample holds other DNA sequences that translate to the same CDR3. The genes are TRBV6-6 and TRBJ1-1; D gene ambiguous. Trimming stripped 2 bases from V and 4 bases from J, with 8 bases between. This CDR3 region has 13 residues. Germline assignment: CDR1 MNHNY and CDR2 SVGAGI (reference sequence). As DNA, the CDR3 is TGTGCCAGCAGTTACGTGGGAAGCACTGAAGCTTTCTTT. Its protein product is CASSYVGSTEAFF.

The rearrangement links TRBV2 to TRBJ2-3; the D gene is possibly TRBD2 (5 bases). V was trimmed by 10 bases and J by 2 bases, leaving 10 bases between them. This CDR3 spans 12 amino acids. CDR1 is SNHLY, CDR2 FYNNEI, per germline. Written as DNA, the CDR3 is TGTGCCATAGGGAGTTCCACAGATACGCAGTATTTT. As protein: CAIGSSTDTQYF. Together with reference TRBV2 and TRBJ2-3, the CDR3 gives the full variable domain: EPEVTQTPSHQVTQMGQEVILRCVPISNHLYFYWYRQILGQKVEFLVSFYNNEISEKSEIFDDQFSVERPDGSNFTLKIRSTKLEDSAMYFCAIGSSTDTQYFGPGTRLTVL.

This chain joins TRBV10-1 and TRBJ2-3; unclear D gene. CDR1 is WNHNN, CDR2 SYGVQD, per germline (reference sequence). There are 11 residues in the CDR3. The ends were cut back, 4 bases at V and 10 bases at J, with 9 bases in the middle. DNA of the CDR3: TGCGCCAGCAGTGGTGGGGATTCGCAGTATTTT. As protein: CASSGGDSQYF.

The V gene is TRBV4-2, the J gene TRBJ2-6; possibly TRBD1 or TRBD2 for D (5 bases each). The CDR3 contains 19 residues. V was trimmed by 4 bases and J by 0 bases, leaving 19 bases between them. Germline CDR1 LGHNA, CDR2 YNFKEQ. CDR3 sequence (DNA): TGTGCCAGCAGCCCTACCGGGACGGTGGTTACCTCTGGGGCCAACGTCCTGACTTTC. This gives the protein CASSPTGTVVTSGANVLTF.

The chain combines TRBV4-1 with TRBJ1-2; D not resolved. The germline gives CDR1 MGHRA, CDR2 YSYEKL. CDR3 length: 15 residues. Trimming cost V 0 bases and J 5 bases, with 13 bases left between them. CDR3 sequence reads: CASSQEGTVPYGYTF. The CDR3 nucleotides are TGCGCCAGCAGCCAAGAAGGCACAGTCCCTTATGGCTACACCTTC.

The V gene is TRBV18, the J gene TRBJ2-7, with D perhaps TRBD1 (5 bases). The ends were cut back, 1 base at V and 3 bases at J, with 10 bases in the middle. The CDR3 runs to 14 residues. Germline values: CDR1 KGHSH, CDR2 LQKENI. CDR3 in amino acids: CASSPLLGDYEQYF. The CDR3 nucleotides read TGTGCCAGCTCACCACTTTTAGGGGACTACGAGCAGTACTTC.

The rearrangement uses TRBV7-9 and TRBJ1-4; D gene uncertain. The CDR3 runs to 14 residues. V shed 5 bases and J shed 4 bases, with 11 bases lying between them. Looked up from germline, CDR1 is SEHNR and CDR2 is FQNEAQ (reference sequence). In DNA form, the CDR3 reads TGTGCCAGCAGCCTACGGACGGATAATGAAAAACTGTTTTTT. Its protein is CASSLRTDNEKLFF. Together with reference TRBV7-9 and TRBJ1-4, the CDR3 gives the full variable domain: DTGVSQNPRHKITKRGQNVTFRCDPISEHNRLYWYRQTLGQGPEFLTYFQNEAQLEKSRLLSDRFSAERPKGSFSTLEIQRTEQGDSAMYLCASSLRTDNEKLFFGSGTQLSVL.